These 29 T cell receptor beta chains share one sample of origin, sequenced in a study of blood T cell repertoires in COVID-19. The assay was immunoSEQ multiplex PCR, and TCRdb's table has in-frame clones only and misses some. The sample contains about 180,000 clones, around 86% of which appear only once. Specimen: peripheral blood. All receptors derive from a man aged 45 to 65 with active or convalescent COVID-19.

The J gene is TRBJ1-2, the V gene TRBV12-5, with 7 positions matching TRBD1. The ends lost 2 bases at V and 7 bases at J; junction bases unmatched: 13. The CDR3 is made up of 16 amino acids. Germline assignment: CDR1 LGHNT and CDR2 FRNRAP. The CDR3 loop reads CASGLTHRGIEVGYTF. CDR3 nucleotides: TGTGCTAGTGGTTTGACCCACAGGGGAATAGAAGTTGGCTACACCTTC. Full variable domain (rest looked up from reference TRBV12-5 and TRBJ1-2): DARVTQTPRHKVTEMGQEVTMRCQPILGHNTVFWYRQTMMQGLELLAYFRNRAPLDDSGMPKDRFSAEMPDATLATLKIQPSEPRDSAVYFCASGLTHRGIEVGYTFGSGTRLTVV.

Regarding this clone: Other nucleotide sequences in the sample specify the same CDR3. This sequence joins TRBV5-1 and TRBJ1-2; tentative D call: TRBD1 (5 bases). Trimming pared 0 bases from V and 8 bases from J, leaving 11 bases between. The CDR3 has 13 residues. The germline V gene has CDR1 SGHRS and CDR2 YFSETQ. The CDR3 loop reads CASSLGQGVGYTF. The CDR3 nucleotides are TGCGCCAGCAGCTTGGGTCAGGGTGTGGGCTACACCTTC.

V usage is TRBV5-1 and J usage is TRBJ1-2; tentatively, D is TRBD1 (6 bases). Germline CDR1 reads SGHRS; CDR2 reads YFSETQ. Between the trimmed V and J ends, which lost 2 bases and 5 bases, there was a span of 10 bases. This CDR3 spans 13 amino acids. The CDR3 DNA is TGCGCCAGCAGCTTACAGGGAGCGTATGGCTACACCTTC. Encoded protein: CASSLQGAYGYTF.

This chain joins TRBV13 and TRBJ1-6, with TRBD1 identical over 7 bases. The CDR3 loop spans 14 amino acids. V was clipped by 5 bases and J by 6 bases; unmatched bases: 4. The germline CDR1 and CDR2 sequences are PRHDT and FYEKMQ (reference sequence). CDR3 sequence (DNA): TGTGCCAGCAGCACGCGGGACAGTAATTCACCCCTCCACTTT. Its protein product is CASSTRDSNSPLHF.

The chain combines TRBV9 with TRBJ2-7, with a possible D match to TRBD1 (5 bases). V dropped 0 bases and J dropped 7 bases, with 17 bases sitting between them. The V gene's germline CDR1 is SGDLS and CDR2 YYNGEE. The CDR3 has 15 amino acids. CDR3 region: CASSVVGVPNEEQYF. The CDR3 DNA reads TGTGCCAGCAGCGTAGTAGGGGTCCCTAATGAAGAGCAGTACTTC. The full variable domain, in which reference TRBV9 and TRBJ2-7 provide the parts outside the CDR3, is DSGVTQTPKHLITATGQRVTLRCSPRSGDLSVYWYQQSLDQGLQFLIQYYNGEERAKGNILERFSAQQFPDLHSELNLSSLELGDSALYFCASSVVGVPNEEQYFGPGTRLTVT.

This chain connects TRBV28 to TRBJ2-6; perhaps TRBD2 as D (6 bases). The germline V gene encodes CDR1 MDHEN and CDR2 SYDVKM. This CDR3 has 20 residues. Trimming left V 6 bases short and J 2 bases short, with 26 bases between. The DNA of the CDR3 is TGTGCCAGCAGCCCCGCTGCCGGGGGATGGGGCGGAGCTGGGGCCAACGTCCTGACTTTC. This encodes CASSPAAGGWGGAGANVLTF.

In DNA, the CDR3 is TGTGCCAGTAGTTTCTCACAGGGGAGCTCTGGAAACACCATATATTTT. Amino acids: CASSFSQGSSGNTIYF. The V and J genes are TRBV19 and TRBJ1-3; 7 positions match TRBD1. The CDR3 loop spans 16 amino acids. The V and J ends lost 5 bases and 0 bases, in that order; junction bases with no gene match: 7. Germline CDR1 LNHDA, CDR2 SQIVND (reference sequence).

The rearrangement joins TRBV9 to TRBJ2-2, with a weak D call TRBD1 (7 bases). V lost 6 bases to trimming and J lost 0 bases, with 15 bases between them. This CDR3 contains 16 residues. Germline V gene lookup returns CDR1 SGDLS and CDR2 YYNGEE. CDR3 sequence: CASTRGQGANTGELFF. DNA for the CDR3: TGTGCCAGCACCCGGGGGCAGGGGGCGAACACCGGGGAGCTGTTTTTT.

The J gene is TRBJ2-2, the V gene TRBV7-3; TRBD1 might be the D (5 bases). CDR3 length equals 15 residues. Germline assignment: CDR1 SGHTA and CDR2 FQGTGA. Between the trimmed V and J ends, which lost 0 bases and 7 bases, there was a span of 12 bases. CDR3 coding DNA: TGTGCCAGCAGCTTAACCCTCCCAGGGAACGGGGAGCTGTTTTTT. This encodes CASSLTLPGNGELFF.

This clone was seen only once. V and J are TRBV5-5 and TRBJ2-3; 7 nucleotides agree with TRBD1. Germline V gene lookup returns CDR1 SGHKS and CDR2 YYEKEE (reference sequence). The V gene end was trimmed by 6 bases and the J gene end by 0 bases; junction bases not matched to a gene: 10. The CDR3 is 16 residues long. The CDR3 sequence: CASNLLGGQSTDTQYF. The CDR3 DNA reads TGTGCCAGCAACCTTTTAGGGGGACAGAGCACAGATACGCAGTATTTT.

The chain carries TRBV5-1 and TRBJ1-1, with unresolved D. V was shortened by 0 bases and J by 0 bases, with 12 bases between the two germline ends. The CDR3 consists of 16 residues. Germline loops: CDR1 SGHRS, CDR2 YFSETQ. The DNA for the CDR3 is TGCGCCAGCAGCTTGGCCGGGGAAAACATGAACACTGAAGCTTTCTTT. Translated: CASSLAGENMNTEAFF.

The gene calls are TRBV9 and TRBJ1-1; TRBD1 agrees at 8 bases. The CDR3 covers 15 residues. Looked up from germline, CDR1 is SGDLS and CDR2 is YYNGEE. J was trimmed by 3 bases and V by 0 bases; bases with no gene match: 4. In nucleotides, the CDR3 is TGTGCCAGCAGCGTAGGGGACAGGAGGGACACTGAAGCTTTCTTT. It translates to CASSVGDRRDTEAFF.

The rearrangement links TRBV5-4 to TRBJ2-2; 7 bases agree with TRBD2. This CDR3 spans 15 amino acids. Per the germline V gene, CDR1 is SGHNT and CDR2 is YYREEE (reference sequence). The trim removed 0 bases at V and 8 bases at J, leaving 7 bases unmatched. CDR3 sequence (DNA): TGTGCCAGCAGCTTGGAGGTGACTAGCTCTGGGGAGCTGTTTTTT. Its protein product is CASSLEVTSSGELFF.

This clone occurred a few times. The gene calls are TRBV28 and TRBJ2-1, with 8 bases that match TRBD2. Germline trimming cut 6 bases from V and 3 bases from J; bases unmatched to any gene: 7. The germline V gene encodes CDR1 MDHEN and CDR2 SYDVKM. There are 15 residues in the CDR3. The CDR3 loop is CASRKREMDYNEQFF. CDR3 DNA: TGTGCCAGCAGAAAGCGGGAGATGGACTACAATGAGCAGTTCTTC.

The chain carries TRBV6-5 and TRBJ2-5; D perhaps matches TRBD1 (7 bases). Trimming took 4 bases from V and 2 from J, leaving 11 bases between them. Germline V lookup: CDR1 MNHEY, CDR2 SVGAGI. This CDR3 comprises 14 residues. CDR3 DNA sequence: TGTGCCAGCAGTTTCGCAGGGGGGCAAGAGACCCAGTACTTC. This translates into CASSFAGGQETQYF.

The chain has TRBV18 and TRBJ2-1; the D gene is possibly TRBD2 (5 bases). CDR3 length equals 12 residues. The germline V gene has CDR1 KGHSH and CDR2 LQKENI. V was trimmed by 3 bases and J by 12 bases, leaving 12 bases between them. As DNA, the CDR3 is TGTGCCAGCTCACCGGGAGCCTTTTTGCAGTTCTTC. This translates into CASSPGAFLQFF.

The chain uses TRBV4-1 and TRBJ2-3, with D maybe TRBD2 (6 bases). The V gene's germline CDR1 is MGHRA and CDR2 YSYEKL. The V and J ends lost 0 bases and 3 bases respectively, with 13 bases between them. CDR3 length: 16 residues. CDR3 residues: CASSQDGRDGTDTQYF. In nucleotides, the CDR3 is TGCGCCAGCAGCCAAGATGGGCGGGATGGGACAGATACGCAGTATTTT.

The sample holds one count of this clone. This chain uses TRBV10-1 with TRBJ1-2, with TRBD1 matching over 10 bases. The CDR3 spans 13 residues. Germline V gene data show CDR1 as WNHNN and CDR2 as SYGVQD (reference sequence). V lost 9 bases to trimming and J lost 4 bases; unmatched junction nucleotides: 5. The CDR3 loop is CASRDRGTYGYTF. CDR3 in DNA: TGCGCCAGTAGGGACAGGGGCACCTATGGCTACACCTTC.

This clone was detected only once. The V and J genes are TRBV3-1 (or the pseudogene TRBV3-2) and TRBJ2-7; TRBD1 agrees at 7 bases. The CDR3 is 15 amino acids. Germline values: CDR1 LGHDT, CDR2 YNNKEL (reference sequence). Trimming cost V 2 bases and J 2 bases; bases outside gene matches: 6. The CDR3 protein is CASSQPGGNTYEQYF. CDR3 nucleotide sequence: TGTGCCAGCAGCCAACCAGGGGGTAATACCTACGAGCAGTACTTC.

J is TRBJ1-5 and V is TRBV5-6; a weak D match, TRBD1 (5 bases). Germline CDR1 is SGHDT and CDR2 is YYEEEE. The CDR3 length is 14 residues. Trimming removed 1 base at V and 4 bases at J, with 9 bases between. The CDR3 coding sequence is TGTGCCAGCAGCTTGAGACAGAATAATCAGCCCCAGCATTTT. Translating gives CASSLRQNNQPQHF.

The chain is built from TRBV11-1 and TRBJ2-3; a weak D match, TRBD2 (6 bases). V shed 3 bases and J shed 3 bases, with 10 bases lying between them. CDR3 length: 14 residues. Germline CDR1 SGHAT, CDR2 FQDESV (reference sequence). Here the CDR3 DNA reads TGTGCCAGCAGCTTGGAGGGATTAACAGATACGCAGTATTTT. Its translation: CASSLEGLTDTQYF.

J is TRBJ1-2 and V is TRBV6-5, with a weak D call TRBD1 (6 bases). CDR3 size: 15 residues. V was shortened by 7 bases and J by 0 bases, with 15 bases between the two germline ends. The germline V gene has CDR1 MNHEY and CDR2 SVGAGI. DNA for the CDR3: TGTGCCAGCATGGGACATTCGGCGGCTAACTATGGCTACACCTTC. It codes for CASMGHSAANYGYTF.

The V and J genes are TRBV7-3 and TRBJ2-2, with TRBD1 as a possible D gene (5 bases). The CDR3 covers 13 residues. Germline V gene lookup returns CDR1 SGHTA and CDR2 FQGTGA. V dropped 9 bases and J dropped 0 bases, with 8 bases sitting between them. CDR3 in DNA: TGTGCCAGTGGACAAACGAACACCGGGGAGCTGTTTTTT. Translation: CASGQTNTGELFF.

V and J are TRBV30 and TRBJ2-2, with a weak D call TRBD2 (5 bases). CDR3 length: 12 residues. Germline V CDR1 and CDR2: GTSNPN, SVGIG (reference sequence). V shed 4 bases and J shed 6 bases, with 9 bases lying between them. CDR3 bases: TGTGCCTGGATTCCCGGGGCCGGGGAGCTGTTTTTT. It encodes CAWIPGAGELFF.

This clone was recorded only once. V gene TRBV7-9 combines with J gene TRBJ2-7; D might be TRBD1 (6 bases). Germline CDR1 and CDR2: SEHNR and FQNEAQ (reference sequence). This CDR3 is 17 amino acids long. Trimming shortened V by 0 bases and J by 1 base, and 16 bases separated the two germline ends. The CDR3 here is CASSLALNRDTSYEQYF. In DNA form, the CDR3 reads TGTGCCAGCAGCTTAGCTTTGAACCGGGACACGTCCTACGAGCAGTACTTC.

The V gene is TRBV28, the J gene TRBJ2-2; D gene uncertain. The CDR3 totals 12 residues. V lost 6 bases to trimming and J lost 7 bases, with 9 bases between them. Per germline, CDR1 MDHEN and CDR2 SYDVKM. The CDR3 DNA reads TGTGCCAGCAGACGACCAGGCGGGGAGCTGTTTTTT. Translated: CASRRPGGELFF. The entire variable domain, with the rest obtained from reference TRBV28 and TRBJ2-2, is as follows: DVKVTQSSRYLVKRTGEKVFLECVQDMDHENMFWYRQDPGLGLRLIYFSYDVKMKEKGDIPEGYSVSREKKERFSLILESASTNQTSMYLCASRRPGGELFFGEGSRLTVL.

The V gene is TRBV6-4, the J gene TRBJ2-2; D is unclear. The CDR3 spans 14 residues. Looked up from germline, CDR1 is MRHNA and CDR2 is SNTAGT. The V end lost 5 bases, the J end lost 1 base, and 8 bases lay between the germline ends. CDR3: CASSRAGNTGELFF. CDR3 nucleotides: TGTGCCAGCAGTCGCGCAGGGAACACCGGGGAGCTGTTTTTT.

The chain carries TRBV6-5 and TRBJ2-7, with D perhaps matching TRBD2 (7 bases). The CDR3 consists of 14 residues. Germline-derived CDR1 and CDR2 are MNHEY and SVGAGI. V was trimmed by 9 bases and J by 0 bases, leaving 15 bases between them. The CDR3 bases are TGTGCCAGTGGGGAGGGGGGAGGCTCCTACGAGCAGTACTTC. Its translation: CASGEGGGSYEQYF.

V gene TRBV7-2 combines with J gene TRBJ2-5; 9 bases fit TRBD2. The germline CDR1 and CDR2 sequences are SGHTA and FQGNSA. Trimming removed 5 bases from V and 3 bases from J; junction bases left unmatched: 4. The CDR3 extends over 14 amino acids. The CDR3 bases are TGTGCCAGCAGCCTTCGGACTAGCGAAGAGACCCAGTACTTC. Amino acid sequence: CASSLRTSEETQYF.